Listed below are T cell receptor beta chains from one sample, sequenced in a study of cytomegalovirus exposure and HLA in healthy donors. The protocol was immunoSEQ multiplex PCR, while the TCRdb copy is restricted to in-frame clones and leaves out a portion. Here the sample spans around 130,000 clones, roughly 88% being singletons. Sequenced material: PBMCs. The receptors were gathered from a boy aged 10-17 years in good health and CMV-seronegative. Both conserved end residues are part of each CDR3. The D gene is left open where the match is weak. The listing skips clone size in some rows; elsewhere it reads once, few, many or a size class.

clone_size	v_call	j_call	d_call	cdr3_aa	cdr3_nt
-	TRBV30	TRBJ1-1	-	CAWAVNLWVGAFF	TGTGCCTGGGCGGTCAACCTATGGGTCGGAGCTTTCTTT
-	TRBV9	TRBJ1-1	TRBD1	CASSVTGANTEAFF	TGTGCCAGCAGCGTCACAGGGGCGAACACTGAAGCTTTCTTT
-	TRBV25-1	TRBJ2-7	-	CASSGGTSSSYEQYF	TGTGCCAGCAGTGGCGGGACCTCGAGCTCCTACGAGCAGTACTTC
-	TRBV6-1	TRBJ2-1	TRBD1	CASSETGAFYNEQFF	TGTGCCAGCAGTGAGACAGGGGCCTTCTACAATGAGCAGTTCTTC
-	TRBV4-2	TRBJ2-1	-	CASSQEMNRANEQFF	TGTGCCAGCAGCCAAGAAATGAACAGGGCGAATGAGCAGTTCTTC
-	TRBV4-1	TRBJ2-2	-	CASSQVATDNTGELFF	TGCGCCAGCAGCCAAGTGGCGACTGATAACACCGGGGAGCTGTTTTTT
-	TRBV19	TRBJ1-2	-	CASSTAGMRKDGYTF	TGTGCCAGTAGCACGGCAGGGATGAGAAAGGATGGCTACACCTTC
once	TRBV7-2	TRBJ2-2	TRBD2	CASSPALAGTGELFF	TGTGCCAGCAGCCCCGCACTAGCGGGAACCGGGGAGCTGTTTTTT
-	TRBV7-2	TRBJ1-5	-	CASSLFGRGEQPQHF	TGTGCCAGCAGCTTATTCGGCCGGGGTGAACAGCCCCAGCATTTT
-	TRBV29-1	TRBJ1-1	TRBD1	CSVELYRGSGETEAFF	TGCAGCGTTGAGTTGTACAGGGGGTCGGGTGAAACTGAAGCTTTCTTT
-	TRBV10-2	TRBJ2-7	-	CASSESQGGSYEQYF	TGCGCCAGCAGTGAGTCGCAGGGGGGCTCCTACGAGCAGTACTTC
once	TRBV25-1	TRBJ1-1	TRBD1	CASTSTGGNTEAFF	TGTGCCAGCACATCGACAGGGGGAAACACTGAAGCTTTCTTT
-	TRBV2	TRBJ2-7	TRBD1	CASSERTGYEQYF	TGTGCCAGCAGTGAAAGGACAGGCTACGAGCAGTACTTC
-	TRBV10-3	TRBJ1-2	-	CAISDRELNYGYTF	TGTGCCATCAGTGATCGGGAGTTAAACTATGGCTACACCTTC
-	TRBV2	TRBJ2-7	TRBD2	CASRTSGGPEQYF	TGTGCCAGCAGGACTAGCGGGGGGCCCGAGCAGTACTTC
-	TRBV7-3	TRBJ2-3	-	CASSLTSPGVSTDTQYF	TGTGCCAGCAGCTTAACTAGCCCGGGGGTTAGCACAGATACGCAGTATTTT